This passage covers 13 T cell receptor beta chains from one sample sequenced in a study of control samples from healthy donors and cancer patients. Clones were sequenced by immunoSEQ multiplex PCR, and TCRdb holds only the in-frame ones, with some missing. Altogether about 98,000 clones are present, around 80% being singletons, with the ten largest covering roughly 2%. The sample taken for sequencing was blood. These TCRs come from a man aged 55 to 70 in good health.

V gene TRBV6-4 combines with J gene TRBJ2-1, with TRBD2 identical over 7 bases. V lost 2 bases and J lost 0; bases outside the gene matches: 1. The CDR3 contains 15 residues. Germline V CDR1 and CDR2: MRHNA, SNTAGT. CDR3 protein: CASSDTGGSYNEQFF. The DNA for the CDR3 is TGTGCCAGCAGTGACACGGGAGGCTCCTACAATGAGCAGTTCTTC.

This sequence joins TRBV10-3 and TRBJ2-7, with D perhaps given as TRBD1 or TRBD2 (5 bases each). The CDR3 sequence is 15 residues long. Trimming shortened V by 6 bases and J by 0 bases, and 15 bases separated the two germline ends. Germline CDR1 and CDR2: ENHRY and SYGVKD. CDR3: CAIRVGTLFSYEQYF. CDR3 in DNA: TGTGCCATCAGGGTCGGGACCCTTTTCTCCTACGAGCAGTACTTC.

The chain recombines TRBV6-5 with TRBJ2-7; 8 positions match TRBD2. This CDR3 has 13 amino acids. With V trimmed by 6 bases and J by 3 bases, 4 bases remained unmatched. Germline CDR1 is MNHEY and CDR2 is SVGAGI. In DNA form, the CDR3 reads TGTGCCAGCAGCCGGGAGGGATTCTACGAGCAGTACTTC. It specifies CASSREGFYEQYF.

Here the CDR3 DNA reads TGTGCCAGCAGTTTGCTCGGGAGGGGGGCCTACGAGCAGTACTTC. It codes for CASSLLGRGAYEQYF. This chain uses TRBV27 with TRBJ2-7; 8 nucleotides align to TRBD2. CDR1 MNHEY and CDR2 SMNVEV come from the germline V gene (reference sequence). Trimming at V came to 3 bases and at J to 2 bases, leaving 6 bases not matched to a gene. This CDR3 spans 15 amino acids.

The rearrangement links TRBV7-8 to TRBJ1-6; 7 nucleotides agree with TRBD1. The CDR3 length is 14 residues. Germline V gene lookup returns CDR1 SGHVS and CDR2 FQNEAQ. Trimming cost V 5 bases and J 9 bases; bases outside gene matches: 7. This CDR3 reads CASSIYRGGSPLHF. The CDR3 DNA follows: TGTGCCAGCAGCATTTACAGGGGTGGTTCACCCCTCCACTTT. The full variable domain, completed using reference TRBV7-8 and TRBJ1-6, is GAGVSQSPRYKVAKRGQDVALRCDPISGHVSLFWYQQALGQGPEFLTYFQNEAQLDKSGLPSDRFFAERPEGSVSTLKIQRTQQEDSAVYLCASSIYRGGSPLHFGNGTRLTVT.

This clone was observed a few times. V usage is TRBV20-1 and J usage is TRBJ2-1; either TRBD1 or TRBD2 may supply D (5 bases each). The germline CDR1 and CDR2 sequences are DFQATT and SNEGSKA (reference sequence). The CDR3 runs 11 residues. Between the trimmed V and J ends, which lost 3 bases and 9 bases, there was a span of 9 bases. For the CDR3, the DNA is TGCAGTGCTAGGAGGGGCGTTGAGCAGTTCTTC. This translates into CSARRGVEQFF.

This clone was recorded only once. J is TRBJ2-5 and V is TRBV11-2, with unresolved D. CDR1 SGHAT and CDR2 FQNNGV come from the germline V gene. This CDR3 spans 13 amino acids. Trimming cost V 6 bases and J 5 bases, with 13 bases left between them. DNA of the CDR3: TGTGCCAGCAGTTTCAACCCCAGTGAGACCCAGTACTTC. This gives the protein CASSFNPSETQYF.

The chain couples TRBV2 to TRBJ2-7; D unresolved. Germline assignment: CDR1 SNHLY and CDR2 FYNNEI. Trimming cost V 4 bases and J 6 bases, with 13 bases left between them. There are 13 residues in the CDR3. CDR3 residues: CASSGSVLGEQYF. The CDR3 region has the DNA TGTGCCAGCAGTGGATCGGTACTGGGCGAGCAGTACTTC.

The V call is TRBV5-6, the J call TRBJ1-6, with TRBD1 as a possible D gene (6 bases). Per germline, CDR1 SGHDT and CDR2 YYEEEE. The ends were cut back, 4 bases at V and 6 bases at J, with 11 bases in the middle. This CDR3 contains 14 residues. DNA of the CDR3: TGTGCCAGCAGCCGGGGGGCAGGTAATTCACCCCTCCACTTT. Translated, it gives CASSRGAGNSPLHF. The full variable domain, with the rest looked up from reference TRBV5-6 and TRBJ1-6, is DAGVTQSPTHLIKTRGQQVTLRCSPKSGHDTVSWYQQALGQGPQFIFQYYEEEERQRGNFPDRFSGHQFPNYSSELNVNALLLGDSALYLCASSRGAGNSPLHFGNGTRLTVT.

J is TRBJ1-5 and V is TRBV19; D is perhaps TRBD1 (5 bases). The CDR3 has 15 amino acids. V dropped 7 bases and J dropped 9 bases, with 22 bases sitting between them. Germline lookup yields CDR1 LNHDA and CDR2 SQIVND (reference sequence). The CDR3 DNA reads as TGTGCCAGTACCATACCGGGGGGGTCAGGGCGGCCCCAGCATTTT. Translating gives CASTIPGGSGRPQHF.

The rearrangement uses TRBV1 and TRBJ2-3; the table's D call, TRBD2, was not checked against the DNA. TRBV1 is a listed pseudogene. The CDR3 is made up of 19 amino acids. The CDR3 loop reads CTSSHPGLAGYLVTDTQYF. The CDR3 DNA reads as TGCACCAGCAGCCACCCGGGACTAGCGGGGTACCTAGTCACAGATACGCAGTATTTT.

The chain carries TRBV4-1 and TRBJ2-3; D is perhaps TRBD2 (6 bases). Looked up from germline, CDR1 is MGHRA and CDR2 is YSYEKL. The V and J ends lost 1 base and 4 bases respectively, with 9 bases between them. The length of the CDR3 is 14 residues. CDR3 DNA: TGCGCCAGCAGCCAAGCGGGAGACGCAGATACGCAGTATTTT. It translates to CASSQAGDADTQYF.

This clone was picked up one time. V and J are TRBV7-9 and TRBJ2-2; 9 bases fit TRBD2. CDR3 length equals 18 residues. With 4 bases clipped from V and 5 bases from J, the junction kept 14 bases outside the gene matches. Germline V gene lookup returns CDR1 SEHNR and CDR2 FQNEAQ (reference sequence). The CDR3 nucleotides are TGTGCCAGCAGCTCCCCGAGCAGTCTAGCGGGGTTAACCGGGGAGCTGTTTTTT. Its translation is CASSSPSSLAGLTGELFF.